The source of this T cell receptor beta chain is a study of blood T cell repertoires in COVID-19. Study at large: The United States, Italy and Spain were the sources of the acute and convalescent COVID-19 samples. Sources were T cells, B-cell-depleted T cells, or PBMCs; the material itself was cDNA or gDNA.

Per the authors' pipeline: Scientists estimated how many nucleated cells there were by amplifying reference gene primers. Data came from immunoSEQ multiplex PCR; TCRdb stores just in-frame clones and leaves some out. The V and J calls and clone size were taken over from that table, and D and trimming were inferred from the DNA. The sample includes around 180,000 clones, 88% of them seen just once. Germline assignment: CDR1 SGHRS and CDR2 YFSETQ. The germline V and J ends were trimmed by 4 bases and 1 base, with 8 bases remaining between them. The CDR3 is 13 amino acids. J is TRBJ1-1 and V is TRBV5-1, with D hard to call. The sequenced sample consisted of peripheral blood. This clonotype was obtained from a man aged 55 to 70 with acute or convalescent COVID-19. CDR3 in DNA: TGCGCCAGCAGCACCCTTAGGAACACTGAAGCTTTCTTT. It codes for CASSTLRNTEAFF. Based on the CDR3 plus reference TRBV5-1 and TRBJ1-1, the full variable domain is KAGVTQTPRYLIKTRGQQVTLSCSPISGHRSVSWYQQTPGQGLQFLFEYFSETQRNKGNFPGRFSGRQFSNSRSEMNVSTLELGDSALYLCASSTLRNTEAFFGQGTRLTVV.